This T cell receptor (beta chain) was captured in a study of blood T cell repertoires in COVID-19. Overall study: The United States, Italy and Spain provided the acute and convalescent COVID-19 samples.

Libraries were prepared by immunoSEQ multiplex PCR; TCRdb keeps only in-frame clonotypes and omits some of them. The table includes approximately 89,000 clones, around four fifths detected once. The germline gives CDR1 DFQATT, CDR2 SNEGSKA (reference sequence). The CDR3 runs to 13 residues. V was cut by 3 bases and J by 8 bases, with 14 bases left in between. The sequenced sample consisted of peripheral blood. The clonotype originates from a woman between 70 and 85 years old with active or convalescent COVID-19. This chain links TRBV20-1 with TRBJ2-1; D is perhaps TRBD2 (7 bases). CDR3 bases: TGCAGTGCTAGTTTCGGCGGGGGCCATGAGCAGTTCTTC. Protein product: CSASFGGGHEQFF.